This is a list of T cell receptor beta chains from one sample in a study of blood T cell repertoires in COVID-19. Sequencing was performed with immunoSEQ multiplex PCR; in TCRdb, only in-frame clones are kept and a portion is missing. This table has roughly 170,000 clones, around 90% appearing once. Sequenced material: peripheral blood. The receptors shown here come from a man aged 35 to 55 with active or convalescent COVID-19. Both conserved end residues are part of each CDR3. Fields, in order: CDR3 protein, V gene, CDR3 length, J gene.

CSVGNRGNQPQHF	TRBV29-1	13	TRBJ1-5
CASKRTGYSGSTEAFF	TRBV19	16	TRBJ1-1
CATSDPGTLQETQYF	TRBV24-1	15	TRBJ2-5
CASSVAGAVNTQYF	TRBV5-4	14	TRBJ2-3
CASSLRMIGQGRNYGYTF	TRBV28	18	TRBJ1-2
CASSQGGPGHLKPRNGYTF	TRBV3-1/TRBV3-2	19	TRBJ1-2
CASRLVGGSSSYEQYF	TRBV2	16	TRBJ2-7
CASSLGQGGYNEQFF	TRBV7-2	15	TRBJ2-1
CASSDSYNNEQFF	TRBV6-4	13	TRBJ2-1
CASSQGNPGLLNEKLFF	TRBV4-2	17	TRBJ1-4
CASSSSRQHNSPLHF	TRBV9	15	TRBJ1-6
CASSLGGQYEQYF	TRBV13	13	TRBJ2-7
CAWSTQGSEQFF	TRBV30	12	TRBJ2-1
CASSQGTGIHNEQFF	TRBV4-1	15	TRBJ2-1
CASSVGVSRGDRGETQYF	TRBV9	18	TRBJ2-5
CASKRQYEKLFF	TRBV2	12	TRBJ1-4
CASSQWAASGMPREQYF	TRBV3-1/TRBV3-2	17	TRBJ2-7
CSVVSTGRKLFF	TRBV29-1	12	TRBJ1-4
CASSLQDFSYEQYF	TRBV4-1	14	TRBJ2-7
CASSYSDSEVDEQYF	TRBV6-2/TRBV6-3	15	TRBJ2-7
CAWSPSLDRPFTDTQYF	TRBV30	17	TRBJ2-3
CASSLGQCLEAFF	TRBV28	13	TRBJ1-1
CAWSTRTGGTEAFF	TRBV30	14	TRBJ1-1
CASSGQTRSPLHF	TRBV7-2	13	TRBJ1-6
CASRPRDRAVNTEAFF	TRBV7-9	16	TRBJ1-1
CASSGMHRGGYGYTF	TRBV28	15	TRBJ1-2
CATEATGDGGELFF	TRBV5-1	14	TRBJ2-2
CASSPRQANAYEQYF	TRBV13	15	TRBJ2-7
CASSHTPGTEAFF	TRBV27	13	TRBJ1-1
CAIRGQGGNSPLHF	TRBV10-3	14	TRBJ1-6
CAYIGGGGNQPQHF	TRBV6-4	14	TRBJ1-5
CASSLTGTSGGTSTDTQYF	TRBV7-3	19	TRBJ2-3
CATSDPGGQGEDYGYTF	TRBV24-1	17	TRBJ1-2
CASGLVLWTRESFNEQFF	TRBV12-5	18	TRBJ2-1
CASSQSGGGWQQFF	TRBV14	14	TRBJ2-1
CASSPQRGRNQPQHF	TRBV18	15	TRBJ1-5
CASSPGLRELNQPQHF	TRBV19	16	TRBJ1-5
CASSQSGTSGEQYF	TRBV4-3	14	TRBJ2-7
CASSTLGRGLNNEQFF	TRBV7-9	16	TRBJ2-1
CASSLGRNTEAFF	TRBV12-3/TRBV12-4	13	TRBJ1-1
CASSIDRAEAFF	TRBV18	12	TRBJ1-1
CASSLALLQGESDTQYF	TRBV5-1	17	TRBJ2-3
CASRREKQGSRGYTF	TRBV19	15	TRBJ1-2
CASSTGGSSYEQYF	TRBV7-7	14	TRBJ2-7